Shown below are 19 T cell receptor beta chains from a single sample sequenced in a study of glioma-infiltrating T cells. The iRepertoire nested amplicon-rescue multiplex PCR amplified TCR alpha and beta CDR3s from RNA. TCRdb processed the multiplex PCR reads anew with MiXCR; each CDR3 protein has one entry. The sample includes 15,000 to 20,000 distinct CDR3 sequences, over 45% of them seen just once. Sequenced material: glioma tissue, nonneoplastic brain tissue, or PBMCs (not recorded which). Receptor source: a human donor with low-grade glioma or glioblastoma, undergoing nonglioma brain surgery, or in good health (not recorded which).

This clonotype was seen only once. The chain combines TRBV6-1 with TRBJ1-2; TRBD1 might be the D (6 bases). The CDR3 contains 12 residues. V was pared by 3 bases and J by 5 bases, with 7 bases between. Looked up from germline, CDR1 is MNHNS and CDR2 is SASEGT. The CDR3 reads CASSDRGYGYTF. CDR3 DNA sequence: TGTGCCAGCAGTGACAGGGGTTATGGCTACACCTTC.

The chain employs TRBV7-2 and TRBJ2-7, with 10 bases that match TRBD2. Trimming at V came to 1 base and at J to 3 bases, leaving 0 bases not matched to a gene. This CDR3 region has 14 residues. CDR1 and CDR2 from the germline V gene are SGHTA and FQGNSA. CDR3: CASSLGLAGYEQYF. The CDR3 coding sequence is TGTGCCAGCAGCTTAGGACTAGCGGGCTACGAGCAGTACTTC. The variable domain in full, completed from reference TRBV7-2 and TRBJ2-7, reads GAGVSQSPSNKVTEKGKDVELRCDPISGHTALYWYRQSLGQGLEFLIYFQGNSAPDKSGLPSDRFSAERTGGSVSTLTIQRTQQEDSAVYLCASSLGLAGYEQYFGPGTRLTVT.

The rearrangement joins TRBV6-5 to TRBJ2-7, with D unresolved. V was trimmed by 0 bases and J by 2 bases, leaving 17 bases between them. CDR3 length: 17 amino acids. CDR1 MNHEY and CDR2 SVGAGI come from the germline V gene. The CDR3, as DNA: TGTGCCAGCAGTTACTCTTTTATTTCGGCCCAACCCTACGAGCAGTACTTC. The encoded protein is CASSYSFISAQPYEQYF.

This clonotype occurred a few times. The rearrangement links TRBV7-2 to TRBJ2-7, with D perhaps TRBD2 (6 bases). Trimming took 3 bases from V and 5 from J, leaving 8 bases between them. This CDR3 has 12 residues. Germline V lookup: CDR1 SGHTA, CDR2 FQGNSA. CDR3 loop: CASSLGLNEQYF. CDR3 nucleotide sequence: TGTGCCAGCAGCTTGGGACTCAACGAGCAGTACTTC.

This clonotype is medium-sized by share. The chain couples TRBV28 to TRBJ1-1; D unclear. Germline loops: CDR1 MDHEN, CDR2 SYDVKM. This CDR3 spans 15 amino acids. Trimming stripped 4 bases from V and 6 bases from J, with 18 bases between. The CDR3 region is CASSSRLLESPEAFF. CDR3 DNA sequence: TGTGCCAGCAGTTCTCGACTATTGGAGAGCCCTGAAGCTTTCTTT.

The rearrangement uses TRBV20-1 and TRBJ2-7, with D unclear. Trimming shortened V by 6 bases and J by 1 base, and 7 bases separated the two germline ends. Per germline, CDR1 DFQATT and CDR2 SNEGSKA (reference sequence). This CDR3 region has 11 residues. CDR3 in DNA: TGCAGTGCCACTGTTTCCTACGAGCAGTACTTC. Translated: CSATVSYEQYF.

This chain connects TRBV27 to TRBJ1-2, with D possibly matching TRBD1 (6 bases). Germline assignment: CDR1 MNHEY and CDR2 SMNVEV (reference sequence). V was clipped by 3 bases and J by 5 bases, with 13 bases between them. The CDR3 is made up of 14 amino acids. This chain's CDR3 is CASSFTGREYGYTF. CDR3 sequence (DNA): TGTGCCAGCAGTTTCACAGGGCGGGAGTATGGCTACACCTTC.

This clonotype was detected only a few times. The rearrangement uses TRBV27 and TRBJ1-1; no firm D call. The CDR3 covers 13 residues. Looked up from germline, CDR1 is MNHEY and CDR2 is SMNVEV (reference sequence). The V gene lost 5 bases and the J gene lost 1 base, with 8 bases spanning the gap. CDR3 DNA sequence: TGTGCCAGCAGTCACAAGGGGAACACTGAAGCTTTCTTT. Encoded protein: CASSHKGNTEAFF.

This chain uses TRBV25-1 with TRBJ2-1; 8 bases line up with TRBD2. V dropped 3 bases and J dropped 13; count of bases not matched to a gene: 8. The V gene's germline CDR1 is MGHDK and CDR2 SYGVNS. The CDR3 is 13 amino acids. The CDR3 is CASSDAGGRFQFF. The DNA for the CDR3 is TGTGCCAGCAGTGATGCGGGCGGGAGGTTCCAGTTCTTC.

This clonotype was observed a handful of times. J is TRBJ1-3 and V is TRBV20-1; tentative D call: TRBD1 (5 bases). This CDR3 has 14 residues. Between the trimmed V and J ends, which lost 3 bases and 0 bases, there was a span of 9 bases. Germline V gene sequence: CDR1 DFQATT, CDR2 SNEGSKA (reference sequence). Written as DNA, the CDR3 is TGCAGTGCTAGGGGGCAGAACTCTGGAAACACCATATATTTT. It encodes CSARGQNSGNTIYF.

The chain is built from TRBV6-6 and TRBJ2-3; no firm D call. The length of the CDR3 is 13 residues. CDR1 is MNHNY and CDR2 is SVGAGI in the germline V gene (reference sequence). Trimming took 4 bases from V and 2 from J, leaving 7 bases between them. The CDR3 region has the DNA TGTGCCAGCAGTTCCCCAGCCACAGATACGCAGTATTTT. This sequence encodes CASSSPATDTQYF.

This sequence joins TRBV5-1 and TRBJ1-1; no reliable D call. Germline CDR1 and CDR2: SGHRS and YFSETQ. Trimming left V 1 base short and J 5 bases short, with 12 bases between. This CDR3 contains 14 residues. The CDR3 coding sequence is TGCGCCAGCAGCTTGAACCAGGTGATGACTGAAGCTTTCTTT. This codes for CASSLNQVMTEAFF.

The chain joins TRBV11-2 to TRBJ2-3; 8 positions agree with TRBD2. Germline values: CDR1 SGHAT, CDR2 FQNNGV. CDR3 size: 13 residues. V was clipped by 5 bases and J by 6 bases; unmatched bases: 4. The CDR3 DNA reads TGTGCCAGCAGCAATAGCGGGATGGATACGCAGTATTTT. Residues: CASSNSGMDTQYF.

CDR3 bases: TGCAGTGCTGAAAACTCCAGGGCAGATACGCAGTATTTT. Encoded protein: CSAENSRADTQYF. The chain carries TRBV20-1 and TRBJ2-3; D may be TRBD1 (5 bases). Looked up from germline, CDR1 is DFQATT and CDR2 is SNEGSKA (reference sequence). V lost 5 bases and J lost 4, with 13 bases in between. This CDR3 has 13 residues.

The rearrangement joins TRBV15 to TRBJ2-5; 7 bases agree with TRBD2. The CDR3 runs to 15 residues. Unmatched junction bases numbered 4, after V lost 3 bases and J lost 0 bases. Germline CDR1 reads LNHNV; CDR2 reads YYDKDF (reference sequence). The CDR3 bases are TGTGCCACCAGCAGCGAAGCGGGGCACCAAGAGACCCAGTACTTC. Translating it yields CATSSEAGHQETQYF.

This clonotype came up a few times. The chain couples TRBV6-1 to TRBJ1-1; 8 bases are shared with TRBD1. Trimming took 5 bases from V and 0 from J; bases not matched to a gene: 5. This CDR3 region has 15 residues. Looked up from germline, CDR1 is MNHNS and CDR2 is SASEGT. The CDR3 sequence: CASSSQGALNTEAFF. CDR3 bases: TGTGCCAGCAGTAGCCAGGGGGCCCTGAACACTGAAGCTTTCTTT.

The chain couples TRBV5-8 to TRBJ2-3; D gene uncertain. The V end lost 2 bases, the J end lost 0 bases, and 4 bases lay between the germline ends. The CDR3 runs to 13 residues. The V gene's germline CDR1 is SGHTS and CDR2 YDEGEE. The CDR3 protein is CASSFRSTDTQYF. The DNA of the CDR3 is TGTGCCAGCAGCTTTCGGAGCACAGATACGCAGTATTTT.

DNA of the CDR3: TGTGCCAGCAGTTGGGAGGAAAATCAGCCCCAGCATTTT. Protein sequence: CASSWEENQPQHF. The chain employs TRBV12-3 or TRBV12-4 and TRBJ1-5; D call uncertain. V lost 4 bases and J lost 4, with 8 bases in between. The CDR3 extends over 13 amino acids.

In its sample, this clonotype was seen a few times. V and J are TRBV6-1 and TRBJ2-5; D gene uncertain. Trimming took off 5 bases at V and 1 base at J, with 14 bases between the two ends. Germline assignment: CDR1 MNHNS and CDR2 SASEGT. This CDR3 comprises 15 residues. The DNA of the CDR3 is TGTGCCAGCAGTACTAATCAGCTTTTCCAAGAGACCCAGTACTTC. Encoded protein: CASSTNQLFQETQYF.